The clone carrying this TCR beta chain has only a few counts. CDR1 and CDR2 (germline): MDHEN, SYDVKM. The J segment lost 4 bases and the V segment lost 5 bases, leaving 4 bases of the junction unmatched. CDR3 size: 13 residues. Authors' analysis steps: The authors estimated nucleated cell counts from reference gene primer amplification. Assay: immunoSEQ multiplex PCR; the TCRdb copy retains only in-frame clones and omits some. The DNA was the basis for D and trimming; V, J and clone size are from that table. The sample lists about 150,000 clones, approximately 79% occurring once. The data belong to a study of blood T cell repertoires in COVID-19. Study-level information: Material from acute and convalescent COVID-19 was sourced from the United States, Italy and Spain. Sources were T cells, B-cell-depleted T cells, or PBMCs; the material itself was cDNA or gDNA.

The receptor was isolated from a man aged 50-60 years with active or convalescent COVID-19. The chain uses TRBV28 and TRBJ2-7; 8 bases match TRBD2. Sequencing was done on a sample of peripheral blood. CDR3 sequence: CASSAPSGYEQYF. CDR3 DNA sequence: TGTGCCAGCAGTGCCCCTAGCGGGTACGAGCAGTACTTC.